The T cell receptor (beta chain) under discussion was sequenced for a study of blood T cell repertoires in COVID-19. Background on the study: PBMCs, B-cell-depleted T cells, or T cells were the source of the cDNA or gDNA that made up the material.

Per the original methods: Amplification with reference gene primers provided the estimates of nucleated cell counts. TCRdb keeps only in-frame clones here, not all; method: immunoSEQ multiplex PCR. The DNA gave D and trimming, while V, J and clone size come from that table. The data contain about 200,000 clones, almost 85% of them singletons. This clone has just one count. The germline V gene encodes CDR1 LNHNV and CDR2 YYDKDF (reference sequence). After removal of 8 bases from V and 7 bases from J, the junction contained 11 bases not matched to a gene. CDR3 length: 14 residues. Sequences were obtained from peripheral blood. This clonotype originated in a woman between 65 and 79 years old with COVID-19, enrolled during active disease. This sequence joins TRBV15 and TRBJ1-5; 7 bases map to TRBD1. CDR3 sequence reads: CATEPGAGGQPQHF. The CDR3 coding sequence is TGTGCCACCGAGCCGGGGGCAGGGGGGCAGCCCCAGCATTTT.